The 30 T cell receptor beta chains given below trace back to one sample, sequenced in a study of regulatory T cells in long-lasting Graves disease. The time point denotes: newly diagnosed GD, antithyroid drugs for less than 3 months. The TCR library used RNA extracted from PBMCs. iRepertoire HTBI primers and Arm-PCR of CDR3 regions built TCR beta libraries. TCRdb re-analysed the multiplex PCR reads in MiXCR, keeping a single row per CDR3 protein. The sample contains some 500,000 distinct CDR3 sequences, about 16% of which appear only once. In addition, the sample was reused for a study of T cells in Graves' hyperthyroidism and ophthalmopathy.

The material was peripheral blood mononuclear cells (PBMCs), obtained at new diagnosis, from a patient treated with antithyroid drugs. All receptors come from a woman aged 40-65 years with Graves disease.

Many counts were recorded for this clonotype. The chain has TRBV2 and TRBJ2-1, with TRBD2 matching 7 bases. The V gene end was trimmed by 3 bases and the J gene end by 3 bases; junction bases not matched to a gene: 2. Germline CDR1 reads SNHLY; CDR2 reads FYNNEI. CDR3 length: 14 amino acids. The CDR3 DNA reads TGTGCCAGCAGTGAGGGGGGGGTCTACAATGAGCAGTTCTTC. Amino acid sequence: CASSEGGVYNEQFF.

This chain joins TRBV7-9 and TRBJ2-2; TRBD1 is a possible D gene (5 bases). With 6 bases removed from V and 2 bases from J, the gap between germline ends came to 16 bases. The CDR3 length is 16 residues. Germline loops: CDR1 SEHNR, CDR2 FQNEAQ (reference sequence). The DNA of the CDR3 is TGTGCCAGCAGTTTGACAGAGGTCCTTAACACCGGGGAGCTGTTTTTT. Amino acid sequence: CASSLTEVLNTGELFF. The full variable domain, with the rest looked up from reference TRBV7-9 and TRBJ2-2, is DTGVSQNPRHKITKRGQNVTFRCDPISEHNRLYWYRQTLGQGPEFLTYFQNEAQLEKSRLLSDRFSAERPKGSFSTLEIQRTEQGDSAMYLCASSLTEVLNTGELFFGEGSRLTVL.

This clonotype was counted at least ten times. The chain has TRBV13 and TRBJ2-7; unclear D gene. The length of the CDR3 is 12 residues. With 3 bases removed from V and 6 bases from J, the gap between germline ends came to 9 bases. Germline V gene lookup returns CDR1 PRHDT and CDR2 FYEKMQ (reference sequence). CDR3 in amino acids: CASSFPGREQYF. CDR3 bases: TGTGCCAGCAGCTTTCCCGGGCGCGAGCAGTACTTC.

The genes are TRBV3-1 and TRBJ2-2; either TRBD1 or TRBD2 may fit D (6 bases each). The V gene lost 4 bases and the J gene lost 4 bases, with 10 bases spanning the gap. CDR3 length: 14 residues. CDR1 and CDR2 from the germline V gene are LGHDT and YNNKEL (reference sequence). The CDR3 bases are TGTGCCAGCAGCCGGGGGGCGGGCACCGGGGAGCTGTTTTTT. Translated: CASSRGAGTGELFF.

This clonotype has a count of ten or more. The chain joins TRBV6-1 to TRBJ1-1; D unresolved. V shed 1 base and J shed 10 bases, with 10 bases lying between them. The CDR3 spans 12 residues. The germline gives CDR1 MNHNS, CDR2 SASEGT. The CDR3 DNA sequence: TGTGCCAGCAGTGAAGGTTATCAGAGAGCTTTCTTT. It codes for CASSEGYQRAFF.

This clonotype was observed at least ten times. This may be a read error: a much more frequent sequence differs by one nucleotide. The rearrangement links TRBV13 to TRBJ1-1, with 9 positions matching TRBD1. CDR1 is PRHDT and CDR2 is FYEKMQ in the germline V gene (reference sequence). The V segment lost 3 bases and the J segment 3 bases; nucleotides outside the gene matches: 2. The CDR3 is made up of 14 amino acids. CDR3 region: CASSFDRGDTEAFF. The DNA for the CDR3 is TGTGCCAGCAGCTTCGACAGGGGGGACACTGAAGCTTTCTTT.

In its sample, this clonotype was seen once. The chain's CDR3 is CASTGPSETQYF. CDR3 in DNA: TGTGCCAGCACCGGACCTTCGGAGACCCAGTACTTC. The rearrangement links TRBV2 to TRBJ2-5; D is unresolved. V gave up 7 bases and J gave up 5 bases, with 11 bases separating them. In germline, CDR1 is SNHLY, CDR2 FYNNEI. This CDR3 contains 12 residues.

This clonotype was observed at least ten times. The J gene is TRBJ1-1, the V gene TRBV5-1; 7 nucleotides line up with TRBD1. Unmatched junction bases numbered 11, after V lost 2 bases and J lost 4 bases. Germline V gene lookup returns CDR1 SGHRS and CDR2 YFSETQ. This CDR3 has 16 amino acids. The CDR3 coding sequence is TGCGCCAGCAGCTTTTGGAGGGGGCAGGGAGGCACTGAAGCTTTCTTT. Translated: CASSFWRGQGGTEAFF.

V gene TRBV15 combines with J gene TRBJ2-7, with TRBD2 identical over 11 bases. The CDR3 consists of 13 residues. Germline assignment: CDR1 LNHNV and CDR2 YYDKDF (reference sequence). J was trimmed by 6 bases and V by 5 bases; bases with no gene match: 3. The CDR3 coding sequence is TGTGCCACCAGCTGGACTAGCGGGCGCGAGCAGTACTTC. This encodes CATSWTSGREQYF.

This clonotype was seen at least ten times. The chain couples TRBV11-3 to TRBJ2-1; D possibly corresponds to TRBD2 (6 bases). V was cut by 2 bases and J by 5 bases, with 7 bases left in between. CDR1 SGHNT and CDR2 YENEEA come from the germline V gene. This CDR3 is built from 13 residues. CDR3 coding DNA: TGTGCCAGCAGCTTACGGGGGAACAATGAGCAGTTCTTC. It is translated as CASSLRGNNEQFF. Full variable domain (remainder filled in from reference TRBV11-3 and TRBJ2-1): EAGVVQSPRYKIIEKKQPVAFWCNPISGHNTLYWYLQNLGQGPELLIRYENEEAVDDSQLPKDRFSAERLKGVDSTLKIQPAELGDSAVYLCASSLRGNNEQFFGPGTRLTVL.

This clonotype has a handful of counts. CDR3 amino acids: CASSEPPGSYNEQFF. The CDR3, as DNA: TGCGCCAGCAGTGAGCCCCCGGGGTCCTACAATGAGCAGTTCTTC. The chain combines TRBV10-2 with TRBJ2-1; D is possibly TRBD2 (5 bases). The V and J ends lost 2 bases and 1 base respectively, with 9 bases between them. The CDR3 is 15 amino acids. Germline values: CDR1 WSHSY, CDR2 SAAADI.

This clonotype was observed a handful of times. The rearrangement uses TRBV10-3 and TRBJ2-1; 7 bases line up with TRBD2. The CDR3 consists of 14 residues. Trimming took 5 bases from V and 2 from J; bases not matched to a gene: 3. Germline assignment: CDR1 ENHRY and CDR2 SYGVKD. CDR3 sequence: CAISFRGAYNEQFF. Written as DNA, the CDR3 is TGTGCCATCAGTTTTCGGGGGGCCTACAATGAGCAGTTCTTC.

Of note for this clonotype: This could be a read error, since a much larger clone is one nucleotide away. The chain couples TRBV2 to TRBJ2-1; D not certain. Per germline, CDR1 SNHLY and CDR2 FYNNEI. V gave up 4 bases and J gave up 0 bases, with 7 bases separating them. The CDR3 has 14 residues. The CDR3 protein is CASSGSHSYNEQFF. The CDR3 DNA reads as TGTGCCAGCAGTGGGTCCCACTCCTACAATGAGCAGTTCTTC.

This clonotype was picked up many times. The gene calls are TRBV6-5 and TRBJ2-7; D not certain. This CDR3 has 13 residues. The germline CDR1 and CDR2 sequences are MNHEY and SVGAGI. Trimming shortened V by 2 bases and J by 3 bases, and 8 bases separated the two germline ends. This chain's CDR3 is CASSYARYYEQYF. Here the CDR3 DNA reads TGTGCCAGCAGTTACGCACGCTACTACGAGCAGTACTTC.

This clonotype was counted many times. The rearrangement uses TRBV2 and TRBJ1-6; D gene ambiguous. V lost 5 bases and J 9 bases, leaving 11 bases between the germline ends. CDR3 length: 13 amino acids. CDR1 and CDR2 (germline): SNHLY, FYNNEI. CDR3 coding DNA: TGTGCCAGCAGTCACGAGGACGCTTCACCCCTCCACTTT. It translates to CASSHEDASPLHF.

This clonotype came up many times. CDR3 region: CASSSTGAFSYEQYF. The CDR3 DNA reads as TGTGCCAGCAGTTCCACTGGAGCGTTCTCCTACGAGCAGTACTTC. The chain has TRBV12-3 or TRBV12-4 and TRBJ2-7, with D unresolved. The CDR3 has 15 residues. The germline V and J ends were trimmed by 4 bases and 0 bases, with 13 bases remaining between them.

The chain is built from TRBV29-1 and TRBJ2-3; no clear D. The CDR3 covers 12 residues. Germline lookup yields CDR1 SQVTM and CDR2 ANQGSEA. Trimming shortened V by 3 bases and J by 4 bases, and 8 bases separated the two germline ends. The chain's CDR3 is CSVESPPDTQYF. As DNA, the CDR3 is TGCAGCGTTGAGTCTCCCCCAGATACGCAGTATTTT.

This chain links TRBV19 with TRBJ2-4; D possibly matches TRBD1 or TRBD2 (5 bases each). Deletions cut 2 bases from V and 5 bases from J, with 13 bases between. CDR1 is LNHDA, CDR2 SQIVND, per germline (reference sequence). The CDR3 totals 15 residues. CDR3 in amino acids: CASSIQSGSQNIQYF. The CDR3 nucleotides read TGTGCCAGTAGTATACAATCAGGGAGCCAAAACATTCAGTACTTC.

Many counts were recorded for this clonotype. The genes are TRBV9 and TRBJ1-2; TRBD1 aligns across 7 bases. The germline V gene has CDR1 SGDLS and CDR2 YYNGEE. Trimming took 5 bases from V and 8 from J; bases not matched to a gene: 9. The CDR3 length is 13 residues. The CDR3 spells CASSTRTGGGYTF. CDR3 DNA: TGTGCCAGCAGTACCAGGACAGGTGGAGGCTACACCTTC.

In this sample, this clonotype turned up many times. The CDR3 DNA follows: TGTGCCAGCAGTGTCGAAAGGGGGTCGAATTCACCCCTCCACTTT. Protein sequence: CASSVERGSNSPLHF. The chain employs TRBV2 and TRBJ1-6, with D maybe TRBD1 (6 bases). This CDR3 contains 15 residues. Germline-derived CDR1 and CDR2 are SNHLY and FYNNEI. Trimming took 4 bases from V and 7 from J, leaving 14 bases between them.

This clonotype was seen repeatedly, ten times or more. The chain carries TRBV28 and TRBJ1-2, with no clear D. With 3 bases removed from V and 4 bases from J, the gap between germline ends came to 6 bases. The length of the CDR3 is 12 residues. Germline V gene data show CDR1 as MDHEN and CDR2 as SYDVKM. This CDR3 is CASSLSVYGYTF. The CDR3 DNA reads TGTGCCAGCAGTTTGAGTGTCTATGGCTACACCTTC.

This chain uses TRBV7-9 with TRBJ1-6; TRBD1 is a possible D gene (5 bases). The V gene's germline CDR1 is SEHNR and CDR2 FQNEAQ (reference sequence). V lost 7 bases to trimming and J lost 6 bases, with 13 bases between them. The CDR3 extends over 14 amino acids. The CDR3 sequence is CASTQGRANSPLHF. The CDR3 DNA reads as TGTGCCAGCACCCAGGGAAGGGCTAATTCACCCCTCCACTTT.

This clonotype was seen many times. This chain connects TRBV6-1 to TRBJ1-1, with 9 positions matching TRBD1. CDR1 and CDR2 from the germline V gene are MNHNS and SASEGT. The CDR3 spans 16 residues. The V and J ends lost 6 bases and 1 base, in that order; junction bases with no gene match: 9. The CDR3 loop reads CASRRLTGGPNTEAFF. CDR3 sequence (DNA): TGTGCCAGCAGACGTCTCACAGGGGGCCCGAACACTGAAGCTTTCTTT.

About this clonotype: This CDR3 is missing its conserved last phenylalanine or tryptophan, likely due to a read error. The chain joins TRBV24-1 to TRBJ2-3; the D call may be TRBD1 or TRBD2 (6 bases each). The CDR3 extends over 15 amino acids. V lost 4 bases to trimming and J lost 8 bases, with 18 bases between them. Germline-derived CDR1 and CDR2 are KGHDR and SFDVKD. Here the CDR3 reads CATSERGAMRATQYL. For the CDR3, the DNA is TGTGCCACCAGTGAAAGGGGGGCTATGAGGGCTACGCAGTATCTT.

This clonotype has a count of ten or more. This sequence joins TRBV3-1 and TRBJ2-1; 9 bases map to TRBD2. The CDR3 consists of 19 residues. V was pared by 3 bases and J by 7 bases, with 19 bases of the junction left unmatched. Germline V gene data show CDR1 as LGHDT and CDR2 as YNNKEL (reference sequence). The CDR3 region has the DNA TGTGCCAGCAGCCACCTTTCCGAAGGAGCGGGGGGTGGGTATAATGAGCAGTTCTTC. As protein: CASSHLSEGAGGGYNEQFF.

Worth noting for this clonotype: A read error may explain this, as a much larger clone is one base away. This CDR3 fails to terminate in the conserved phenylalanine or tryptophan, so it likely reflects a read error. Because the CDR3's place on the DNA is in doubt, the DNA is left out and the CDR3 is given as listed by TCRdb. CDR3 loop: CASSGTSGVKTQYS. The V and J genes are TRBV2 and TRBJ2-3; the table's D call, TRBD2, was not checked against the DNA. Germline V lookup: CDR1 SNHLY, CDR2 FYNNEI. Ends included, the CDR3 has 14 residues.

The chain combines TRBV7-2 with TRBJ1-5; TRBD1 might be the D (5 bases). CDR1 SGHTA and CDR2 FQGNSA come from the germline V gene. V was pared by 1 base and J by 5 bases, with 12 bases between. This CDR3 is built from 15 residues. The CDR3 loop is CASSLVPGGDQPQHF. The CDR3 DNA follows: TGTGCCAGCAGCTTAGTCCCGGGGGGGGATCAGCCCCAGCATTTT.

The sample holds many counts of this clonotype. This chain uses TRBV19 with TRBJ1-1; 7 bases are a match to TRBD1. Germline lookup yields CDR1 LNHDA and CDR2 SQIVND (reference sequence). After removal of 4 bases from V and 6 bases from J, the junction contained 14 bases not matched to a gene. The CDR3 runs to 16 residues. CDR3 in amino acids: CASSRDLGQVLSEAFF. Written as DNA, the CDR3 is TGTGCCAGTAGTAGAGACTTAGGACAGGTTTTATCTGAAGCTTTCTTT.

The V and J genes are TRBV19 and TRBJ2-1; D might be TRBD1 (6 bases). Germline lookup yields CDR1 LNHDA and CDR2 SQIVND (reference sequence). The length of the CDR3 is 13 residues. The ends were cut back, 4 bases at V and 7 bases at J, with 11 bases in the middle. The CDR3 loop reads CASSKSGANEQFF. CDR3 in DNA: TGTGCCAGTAGTAAATCAGGGGCGAATGAGCAGTTCTTC.

The V gene is TRBV7-9, the J gene TRBJ1-1, with D perhaps matching TRBD1 (6 bases). V lost 8 bases, J lost 4 bases, and 14 bases lay in between. CDR1 and CDR2 (germline): SEHNR, FQNEAQ (reference sequence). The CDR3 spans 13 residues. The chain's CDR3 is CASGMGGGTEAFF. The DNA of the CDR3 is TGTGCCAGCGGTATGGGGGGCGGCACTGAAGCTTTCTTT.